The 18 T cell receptor beta chains listed next were all sequenced from one sample in a study of T cells after yellow fever vaccination. MiXCR was run by TCRdb on the 5' RACE reads, yielding one entry per CDR3 protein. The repertoire consists of under 600,000 distinct CDR3 sequences, with approximately 13% occurring once and the leading ten covering about 14%. The sample was PBMCs, taken on the day of the yellow fever booster vaccination. Source of these receptors: a man aged 25-45 years who received the YFV17D yellow fever vaccine.

The chain joins TRBV27 to TRBJ2-3, with D perhaps TRBD1 (5 bases). The CDR3 has 15 residues. The V end lost 3 bases, the J end lost 2 bases, and 12 bases lay between the germline ends. Germline loops: CDR1 MNHEY, CDR2 SMNVEV (reference sequence). The CDR3 region is CASSFTLGLTDTQYF. The CDR3 DNA is TGTGCCAGCAGTTTTACTTTGGGGCTCACAGATACGCAGTATTTT.

This clonotype was counted a few times. This chain joins TRBV19 and TRBJ2-1, with D perhaps TRBD2 (5 bases). Looked up from germline, CDR1 is LNHDA and CDR2 is SQIVND (reference sequence). Trimming took 8 bases from V and 0 from J, leaving 14 bases between them. The CDR3 is made up of 15 amino acids. CDR3 sequence (DNA): TGTGCCAGTGGTAACGGGGTCAGCTCCTACAATGAGCAGTTCTTC. Its translation: CASGNGVSSYNEQFF.

Only a few counts were recorded for this clonotype. The chain is built from TRBV9 and TRBJ2-1; D gene uncertain. The germline V gene has CDR1 SGDLS and CDR2 YYNGEE. This CDR3 has 12 amino acids. V lost 0 bases to trimming and J lost 11 bases, with 9 bases between them. CDR3 DNA sequence: TGTGCCAGCAGCGTAGGTATTAGTCAGCAGTTCTTC. Translated: CASSVGISQQFF.

The rearrangement uses TRBV20-1 and TRBJ2-2; unclear D gene. Between the trimmed V and J ends, which lost 1 base and 6 bases, there was a span of 6 bases. Germline V gene data show CDR1 as DFQATT and CDR2 as SNEGSKA (reference sequence). CDR3 length: 12 amino acids. The CDR3 spells CSARGRAGELFF. The CDR3 DNA sequence: TGCAGTGCTAGAGGAAGGGCCGGGGAGCTGTTTTTT.

The chain joins TRBV3-1 to TRBJ2-1, with TRBD2 as a possible D gene (5 bases). Germline CDR1 and CDR2: LGHDT and YNNKEL (reference sequence). V was clipped by 2 bases and J by 7 bases, with 18 bases between them. CDR3 length: 16 amino acids. DNA of the CDR3: TGTGCCAGCAGCCAAAGCGGCACCCACCTAAGGAATGAGCAGTTCTTC. Amino acid sequence: CASSQSGTHLRNEQFF.

CDR3 sequence (DNA): TGTGCCAGCAGCTTGGGTGCTAGCGGGTGGTACGAGCAGTACTTC. This gives the protein CASSLGASGWYEQYF. The chain uses TRBV7-2 and TRBJ2-7; 8 bases agree with TRBD2. J gave up 4 bases and V 3 bases, and 8 bases lay outside the gene matches. Germline assignment: CDR1 SGHTA and CDR2 FQGNSA. This CDR3 is built from 15 residues.

This clonotype has ten or more counts. The rearrangement joins TRBV11-2 to TRBJ2-1; TRBD2 aligns across 12 bases. CDR3 length: 17 amino acids. The germline gives CDR1 SGHAT, CDR2 FQNNGV. V lost 1 base to trimming and J lost 8 bases; unmatched junction nucleotides: 9. The CDR3 reads CASSLVPTSGSLDEQFF. In DNA, the CDR3 is TGTGCCAGCAGCTTAGTTCCGACTAGCGGGAGCTTGGATGAGCAGTTCTTC.

This clonotype was found a few times. V is TRBV12-3 or TRBV12-4 and J is TRBJ2-6; D is uncertain. The CDR3 runs to 15 residues. Trimming stripped 6 bases from V and 0 bases from J, with 9 bases between. The CDR3 here is CASRNSDSGANVLTF. As DNA, the CDR3 is TGTGCCAGCAGGAATTCCGACTCTGGGGCCAACGTCCTGACTTTC.

This clonotype has just a few counts. The V call is TRBV20-1, the J call TRBJ2-2; 7 nucleotides match TRBD1. Germline V gene lookup returns CDR1 DFQATT and CDR2 SNEGSKA (reference sequence). The CDR3 consists of 15 residues. V was pared by 3 bases and J by 1 base, with 5 bases of the junction left unmatched. CDR3 coding DNA: TGCAGTGCTAGGGAGACAGGGCTGAACACCGGGGAGCTGTTTTTT. Translating it yields CSARETGLNTGELFF.

Only a few counts were recorded for this clonotype. The CDR3 DNA follows: TGCGCCAGCACGTTTAACGGGGAGCTGTTTTTT. Its protein product is CASTFNGELFF. This rearrangement joins TRBV5-1 to TRBJ2-2; D is unresolved. This CDR3 is built from 11 residues. Trimming stripped 6 bases from V and 7 bases from J, with 7 bases between. CDR1 is SGHRS and CDR2 is YFSETQ in the germline V gene.

This clonotype was seen a handful of times. J is TRBJ2-3 and V is TRBV5-1; D not certain. Germline CDR1 and CDR2: SGHRS and YFSETQ. The length of the CDR3 is 14 residues. With 5 bases removed from V and 0 bases from J, the gap between germline ends came to 10 bases. CDR3 residues: CASRQRPSTDTQYF. In nucleotides, the CDR3 is TGCGCCAGCAGGCAGCGCCCTAGCACAGATACGCAGTATTTT. Based on the CDR3 plus reference TRBV5-1 and TRBJ2-3, the full variable domain is KAGVTQTPRYLIKTRGQQVTLSCSPISGHRSVSWYQQTPGQGLQFLFEYFSETQRNKGNFPGRFSGRQFSNSRSEMNVSTLELGDSALYLCASRQRPSTDTQYFGPGTRLTVL.

The V gene is TRBV5-1, the J gene TRBJ2-1; D perhaps matches TRBD2 (6 bases). Germline V gene data show CDR1 as SGHRS and CDR2 as YFSETQ. The V and J ends lost 5 bases and 4 bases respectively, with 19 bases between them. The CDR3 has 16 amino acids. CDR3 residues: CASRAGSTPLYNEQFF. In nucleotides, the CDR3 is TGCGCCAGCAGAGCCGGGAGTACCCCCCTATACAATGAGCAGTTCTTC.

The genes are TRBV20-1 and TRBJ1-4; D is unresolved. Trimming pared 1 base from V and 3 bases from J, leaving 3 bases between. The CDR3 runs to 12 residues. CDR1 and CDR2 (germline): DFQATT, SNEGSKA (reference sequence). The DNA for the CDR3 is TGCAGTGCTAGAGGCCCTAATGAAAAACTGTTTTTT. Protein: CSARGPNEKLFF.

The rearrangement joins TRBV7-2 to TRBJ2-1; D may be TRBD1 (6 bases). CDR3 length equals 15 residues. Deletions cut 2 bases from V and 1 base from J, with 9 bases between. CDR1 SGHTA and CDR2 FQGNSA come from the germline V gene. DNA of the CDR3: TGTGCCAGCAGCTTACTACAGGGATCCTACAATGAGCAGTTCTTC. Its translation: CASSLLQGSYNEQFF. Full variable domain (outside the CDR3, taken from reference TRBV7-2 and TRBJ2-1): GAGVSQSPSNKVTEKGKDVELRCDPISGHTALYWYRQSLGQGLEFLIYFQGNSAPDKSGLPSDRFSAERTGGSVSTLTIQRTQQEDSAVYLCASSLLQGSYNEQFFGPGTRLTVL.

V usage is TRBV7-3 and J usage is TRBJ2-3, with D unresolved. The CDR3 spans 14 residues. Germline loops: CDR1 SGHTA, CDR2 FQGTGA. Trimming stripped 3 bases from V and 2 bases from J, with 9 bases between. CDR3 bases: TGTGCCAGCAGCTTCGGGCTTGACACAGATACGCAGTATTTT. Translated: CASSFGLDTDTQYF.

The J gene is TRBJ2-4, the V gene TRBV19; D might be TRBD1 (5 bases). The V end lost 6 bases, the J end lost 4 bases, and 16 bases lay between the germline ends. Germline CDR1 LNHDA, CDR2 SQIVND (reference sequence). There are 15 residues in the CDR3. The CDR3 nucleotides are TGTGCCAGTAGCAATGATGGGGCAGAAAAAAACATTCAGTACTTC. It is translated as CASSNDGAEKNIQYF.

The chain has TRBV25-1 and TRBJ1-1, with 7 bases aligning to TRBD1. The germline CDR1 and CDR2 sequences are MGHDK and SYGVNS. The CDR3 totals 14 residues. The ends lost 10 bases at V and 3 bases at J; junction bases unmatched: 11. The CDR3 DNA reads as TGTGCCACCAAGGGGGCAGGCGTGTACACTGAAGCTTTCTTT. Its translation: CATKGAGVYTEAFF.

The V gene is TRBV6-2 or TRBV6-3, the J gene TRBJ1-5; D remains ambiguous. The CDR3 consists of 11 residues. Trimming removed 5 bases at V and 9 bases at J, with 8 bases between. Germline V gene lookup returns CDR1 MNHEY and CDR2 SVGEGT. This CDR3 is CASSTGRPQHF. CDR3 bases: TGTGCCAGCAGTACGGGGAGGCCCCAGCATTTT.